This T cell receptor beta chain was obtained from a study of cytomegalovirus exposure and HLA in healthy donors. Whole-study results and caveats: By a later analysis, the bulk of CMV-associated TCR beta chains appeared HLA-restricted. According to reports, the classifier identified cytomegalovirus status with high specificity and sensitivity.

There are 13 residues in the CDR3. Per the germline V gene, CDR1 is SGHDT and CDR2 is YYEEEE. Trimming stripped 4 bases from V and 3 bases from J, with 10 bases between. The PCR ran on 60 Vbeta and 13 Jbeta primers. The data were produced by immunoSEQ multiplex PCR, yet TCRdb's version contains in-frame clones alone and is incomplete. The sample gives around 76,000 clones, over 60% of which show up once; around 7.6% is in the top ten. Notes on this clone: Its specificity is unknown.

This chain joins TRBV5-6 and TRBJ1-2; D uncertain. The clonotype comes from a man between 40 and 49 years old in good health and CMV-seropositive. The sample consisted of PBMCs. This CDR3 reads CASSTEVDYGYTF. CDR3 sequence (DNA): TGTGCCAGCAGCACGGAGGTCGACTATGGCTACACCTTC.